Shown below are 10 T cell receptor beta chains from a single sample sequenced in a study of PD-L1 blockade in urothelial cancer. The repertoire was sequenced with immunoSEQ multiplex PCR; TCRdb's copy has only in-frame clones and lacks some. The table includes some 71,000 clones, around four fifths detected once. Sample time point: pretreatment peripheral blood. The sample consisted of PBMCs, taken around atezolizumab (anti-PD-L1) treatment. Source of these receptors: a man aged 40-55 years with urothelial cancer.

V is TRBV10-3 and J is TRBJ2-1; tentatively, D is TRBD2 (6 bases). CDR1 and CDR2 (germline): ENHRY, SYGVKD. Trimming cost V 4 bases and J 0 bases, with 7 bases left between them. The CDR3 consists of 14 residues. The CDR3 DNA follows: TGTGCCATCAGTGCCGGGGGCTCCTACAATGAGCAGTTCTTC. Its protein product is CAISAGGSYNEQFF.

This sequence joins TRBV19 and TRBJ2-2; TRBD2 matches at 11 bases. Trimming at V came to 1 base and at J to 6 bases, leaving 7 bases not matched to a gene. The CDR3 spans 17 residues. Germline values: CDR1 LNHDA, CDR2 SQIVND (reference sequence). DNA for the CDR3: TGTGCCAGTAGTATAGGCCCTCCGGGACTAGCGGCCGGGGAGCTGTTTTTT. Amino acid sequence: CASSIGPPGLAAGELFF.

The chain is built from TRBV28 and TRBJ2-7; D unresolved. Trimming stripped 5 bases from V and 9 bases from J, with 11 bases between. CDR3 length: 11 amino acids. Germline values: CDR1 MDHEN, CDR2 SYDVKM. CDR3 nucleotide sequence: TGTGCCAGCAGTATGCAATCCGGGCAGTACTTC. This encodes CASSMQSGQYF.

The chain combines TRBV6-1 with TRBJ2-7; 9 bases map to TRBD1. This CDR3 has 14 amino acids. Per germline, CDR1 MNHNS and CDR2 SASEGT. The V and J ends lost 6 bases and 0 bases, in that order; junction bases with no gene match: 3. The DNA of the CDR3 is TGTGCCAGCAGGACAGGGGGGGACTCCTACGAGCAGTACTTC. Translating gives CASRTGGDSYEQYF.

The rearrangement uses TRBV4-2 and TRBJ1-2, with D perhaps TRBD1 (6 bases). V was cut by 3 bases and J by 7 bases, with 12 bases left in between. The germline CDR1 and CDR2 sequences are LGHNA and YNFKEQ. This CDR3 is built from 13 residues. CDR3 in amino acids: CASSQKQGSGYTF. In DNA form, the CDR3 reads TGTGCCAGCAGCCAGAAACAGGGAAGTGGCTACACCTTC.

The V gene is TRBV7-8, the J gene TRBJ1-4, with 9 positions matching TRBD1. In germline, CDR1 is SGHVS, CDR2 FQNEAQ. The CDR3 consists of 17 residues. Trimming removed 0 bases from V and 0 bases from J; junction bases left unmatched: 2. The CDR3 nucleotides are TGTGCCAGCAGCTTAGCGGGACAGGGCCCAACTAATGAAAAACTGTTTTTT. Its protein product is CASSLAGQGPTNEKLFF.

The chain couples TRBV4-1 to TRBJ1-1, with D perhaps matching TRBD1 (5 bases). CDR3 length equals 15 residues. Germline CDR1 reads MGHRA; CDR2 reads YSYEKL. With 1 base removed from V and 0 bases from J, the gap between germline ends came to 9 bases. CDR3 coding DNA: TGCGCCAGCAGCCAAGTTCGACAGATGAACACTGAAGCTTTCTTT. Protein: CASSQVRQMNTEAFF.

The V and J genes are TRBV5-6 and TRBJ1-1; the D is unclear. CDR1 is SGHDT and CDR2 is YYEEEE in the germline V gene. Between the trimmed V and J ends, which lost 2 bases and 3 bases, there was a span of 17 bases. CDR3 size: 16 residues. CDR3 DNA: TGTGCCAGCAGCTTTAGCCTGAAGCGTGCCGACACTGAAGCTTTCTTT. This sequence encodes CASSFSLKRADTEAFF.

This clone was seen just once. The V gene is TRBV5-5, the J gene TRBJ2-7, with D maybe TRBD1 (6 bases). The CDR3 length is 16 residues. V was pared by 2 bases and J by 0 bases, with 15 bases between. Germline values: CDR1 SGHKS, CDR2 YYEKEE (reference sequence). The CDR3 spells CASSLTGSKISYEQYF. As DNA, the CDR3 is TGTGCCAGCAGCTTAACAGGGTCGAAGATCTCCTACGAGCAGTACTTC.

The chain is built from TRBV7-3 and TRBJ1-2; D possibly corresponds to TRBD1 (6 bases). The germline V and J ends were trimmed by 2 bases and 8 bases, with 12 bases remaining between them. This CDR3 spans 13 amino acids. Germline-derived CDR1 and CDR2 are SGHTA and FQGTGA. This CDR3 reads CASSLGWGRGYTF. CDR3 DNA sequence: TGTGCCAGCAGCTTAGGGTGGGGGCGAGGCTACACCTTC.